This T cell receptor (beta chain) was recovered during a study of blood T cell repertoires in COVID-19. Across the whole study: Sites in the United States, Italy and Spain provided acute and convalescent COVID-19 samples. PBMCs, B-cell-depleted T cells, or T cells were the source of the cDNA or gDNA that made up the material.

Trimming pared 6 bases from V and 3 bases from J, leaving 14 bases between. Germline V gene sequence: CDR1 SNHLY, CDR2 FYNNEI. The CDR3 sequence is 14 residues long. The authors' processing: Reference gene primer amplification yielded estimated nucleated cell counts. The protocol was immunoSEQ multiplex PCR, while the TCRdb copy is restricted to in-frame clones and leaves out a portion. The D gene and trimming were derived from the DNA, and the V and J assignments and clone size from that table. The data hold 150,000 or so clones, with 82% observed a single time. The receptor was derived from a human donor with acute or convalescent COVID-19. The donor label of this sample is uncertain. The chain has TRBV2 and TRBJ1-1; D gene ambiguous. The sequenced sample consisted of peripheral blood. The CDR3 here is CASRARGDHTEAFF. CDR3 DNA sequence: TGTGCCAGCAGGGCCCGGGGAGACCACACTGAAGCTTTCTTT.